This TCR beta chain was identified in a study of T-cell reconstitution after alpha-beta-depleted transplantation in children. Unique molecular identifiers were built into the TCRbeta library. TCRdb re-called the PCR reads through MiXCR, storing one row per CDR3 protein. The top ten clones hold 11% to 15% of a sample with fewer than 550,000 distinct CDR3 sequences, about an eighth of them seen once. The ends were cut back, 6 bases at V and 4 bases at J, with 16 bases in the middle. The CDR3 extends over 15 amino acids. Germline CDR1 MDHEN, CDR2 SYDVKM. Overall study findings and caveats: Several hundred expanded graft clones reportedly were the source of alpha-beta T cells about two months after transplant. At one year after transplant, newly produced T cells mostly accounted for T-cell counts and diversity.

Points on this clonotype: What it binds is unknown.

The origin of this receptor is a female patient under 10 years old who had a stem cell transplant for aplastic anemia, so the T cells may come from the graft donor. V usage is TRBV28 and J usage is TRBJ1-5; D perhaps matches TRBD1 (5 bases). The input for sequencing was PBMCs, mostly from graft donor cells, taken 180 days after TCRalphabeta/CD19-depleted stem cell transplant. For the CDR3, the DNA is TGTGCCAGCAGGGGGGTTACGGCTCTGAATCAGCCCCAGCATTTT. It yields the protein CASRGVTALNQPQHF.